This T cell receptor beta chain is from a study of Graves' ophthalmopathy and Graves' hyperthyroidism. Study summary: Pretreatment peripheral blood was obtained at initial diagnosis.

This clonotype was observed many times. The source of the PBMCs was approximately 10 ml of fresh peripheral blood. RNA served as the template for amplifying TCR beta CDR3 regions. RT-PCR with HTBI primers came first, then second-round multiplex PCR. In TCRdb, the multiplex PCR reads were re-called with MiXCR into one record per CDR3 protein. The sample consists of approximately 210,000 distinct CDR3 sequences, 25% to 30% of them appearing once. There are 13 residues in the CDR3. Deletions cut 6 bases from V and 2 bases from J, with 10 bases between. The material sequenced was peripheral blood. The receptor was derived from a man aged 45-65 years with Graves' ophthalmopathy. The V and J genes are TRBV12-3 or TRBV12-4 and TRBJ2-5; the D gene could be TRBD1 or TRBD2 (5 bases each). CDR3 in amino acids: CASSAGAQETQYF. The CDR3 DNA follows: TGTGCCAGCAGCGCCGGGGCGCAAGAGACCCAGTACTTC.